This T cell receptor beta chain was captured by sequencing in a study of T cell repertoires in cytomegalovirus infection. Study summary: TCR beta signatures that were public indicated CMV infection and matching HLA type.

There are many counts of this clonotype. Its specificity is unknown. TCRdb called the reads again in MiXCR, with one record for every CDR3 protein. Here the sample spans 150,000 to 200,000 distinct CDR3 sequences, 14% being singletons. The CDR3 totals 17 residues. Germline CDR1 reads LNHNV; CDR2 reads YYDKDF (reference sequence). The ends lost 3 bases at V and 3 bases at J; junction bases unmatched: 10. Findings of the study overall: There were carriers of CMV plus the relevant HLA, and cumulative public TCR beta family frequency identified them. Ex vivo responses were dominated by HLA-C-restricted CMV-specific TCR beta clonotypes.

This rearrangement joins TRBV15 to TRBJ2-7; 11 nucleotides line up with TRBD1. Input material: PBMCs. The TCR sequence derives from a human donor in good health (CMV status not recorded). Some clones in this sample may be carry-over from other donors' samples. The CDR3 nucleotides are TGTGCCACCAGCAGTTCTAACCGGGACAGGGGGTACTACGAGCAGTACTTC. Its translation is CATSSSNRDRGYYEQYF. The whole variable domain, remainder taken from reference TRBV15 and TRBJ2-7, is DAMVIQNPRYQVTQFGKPVTLSCSQTLNHNVMYWYQQKSSQAPKLLFHYYDKDFNNEADTPDNFQSRRPNTSFCFLDIRSPGLGDTAMYLCATSSSNRDRGYYEQYFGPGTRLTVT.